These T cell receptor beta chains were read from a single sample in a study of beta chain features in type 1 diabetes. Sequencing was performed with immunoSEQ multiplex PCR; in TCRdb, only in-frame clones are kept and a portion is missing. The sample includes 150,000 to 190,000 clones, more than 9.5% seen only once; the top ten take around 2%. The sequencing input was central memory CD4+ T cells from blood. These receptors were collected from a man aged 18 to 29 in good health. Both conserved end residues are part of each CDR3. Fields, in order: D gene, V gene, clone size, J gene, CDR3 DNA, CDR3 protein. D genes are given only for firm matches. Part of the rows lack a size; the others show once, few, many or a class for expanded clones.

-	TRBV7-3	few	TRBJ2-1	TGTGCCAGCAGCCTATTACTGGGGAGCGGAACCTACAATGAGCAGTTCTTC	CASSLLLGSGTYNEQFF
-	TRBV4-2	few	TRBJ1-5	TGTGCCAGCAGGACAGTGGATCAGCCCCAGCATTTT	CASRTVDQPQHF
-	TRBV28	-	TRBJ1-5	TGTGCCAGCAGTTTAACTGGTCAGCCCCAGCATTTT	CASSLTGQPQHF
TRBD1	TRBV7-2	-	TRBJ2-3	TGTGCCAGCAGCTTAGCGGGACAGGTCCACACAGATACGCAGTATTTT	CASSLAGQVHTDTQYF
-	TRBV30	many	TRBJ2-5	TGTGCCTGGAGTCGTTCGGCCGGAGAGACCCAGTACTTC	CAWSRSAGETQYF
-	TRBV7-2	-	TRBJ2-7	TGTGCCAGCTCGCGCACGAAGGGGACCTACGAGCAGTACTTC	CASSRTKGTYEQYF
TRBD2	TRBV19	few	TRBJ2-2	TGTGCCAGTATTAAGAGGACTAGCGAGGCCGGGGAGCTGTTTTTT	CASIKRTSEAGELFF
-	TRBV5-1	-	TRBJ2-3	TGCGCCAGCAGCTTGGCCTCTGAGGGCGATACGCAGTATTTT	CASSLASEGDTQYF
TRBD1	TRBV29-1	-	TRBJ2-7	TGCAGCGTCGGACAGGGGAAAGTCTACGAGCAGTACTTC	CSVGQGKVYEQYF
-	TRBV7-2	-	TRBJ1-4	TGTGCCAGCAGCCCACGTCCGGGTGCTAATGAAAAACTGTTTTTT	CASSPRPGANEKLFF
-	TRBV2	-	TRBJ2-1	TGTGTCAGCAGTGAAAGGGGACATGAGCAGTTCTTC	CVSSERGHEQFF
TRBD1	TRBV9	-	TRBJ1-2	TGTGCCAGCAGCGTCGATCCGGGACAGGGGAACTATGGCTACACCTTC	CASSVDPGQGNYGYTF